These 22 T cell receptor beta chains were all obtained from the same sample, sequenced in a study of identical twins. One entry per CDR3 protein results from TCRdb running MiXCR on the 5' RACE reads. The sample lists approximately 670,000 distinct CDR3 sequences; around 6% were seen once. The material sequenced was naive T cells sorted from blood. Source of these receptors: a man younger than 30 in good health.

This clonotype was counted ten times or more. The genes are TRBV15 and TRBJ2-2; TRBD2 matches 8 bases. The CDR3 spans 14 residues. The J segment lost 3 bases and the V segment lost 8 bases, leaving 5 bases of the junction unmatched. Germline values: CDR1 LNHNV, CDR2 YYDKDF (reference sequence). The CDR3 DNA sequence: TGTGCCACCGCCAGCGGGGGCGACACCGGGGAGCTGTTTTTT. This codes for CATASGGDTGELFF.

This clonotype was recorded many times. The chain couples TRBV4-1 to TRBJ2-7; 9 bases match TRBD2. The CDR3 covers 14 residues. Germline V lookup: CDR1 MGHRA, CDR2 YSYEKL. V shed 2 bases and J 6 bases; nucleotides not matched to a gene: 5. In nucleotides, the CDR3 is TGCGCCAGCAGCCAAATGGGACTAGCTGGCGAGCAGTACGTC. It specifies CASSQMGLAGEQYV.

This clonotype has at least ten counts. Here the CDR3 reads CASSYRREGNNEQFF. The CDR3, as DNA: TGTGCCAGCAGTTACAGGCGGGAGGGGAACAATGAGCAGTTCTTC. The chain recombines TRBV6-5 with TRBJ2-1, with 9 bases matching TRBD2. V was clipped by 2 bases and J by 5 bases; unmatched bases: 4. The CDR3 contains 15 residues. Germline V lookup: CDR1 MNHEY, CDR2 SVGAGI.

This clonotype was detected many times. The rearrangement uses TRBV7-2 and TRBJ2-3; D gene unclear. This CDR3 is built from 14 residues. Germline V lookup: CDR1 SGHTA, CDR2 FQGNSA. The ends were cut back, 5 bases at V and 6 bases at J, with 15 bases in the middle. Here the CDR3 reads CASSLDGTWDTQYF. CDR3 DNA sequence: TGTGCCAGCAGCCTTGATGGCACATGGGATACGCAGTATTTT. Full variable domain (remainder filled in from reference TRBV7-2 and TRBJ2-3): GAGVSQSPSNKVTEKGKDVELRCDPISGHTALYWYRQSLGQGLEFLIYFQGNSAPDKSGLPSDRFSAERTGGSVSTLTIQRTQQEDSAVYLCASSLDGTWDTQYFGPGTRLTVL.

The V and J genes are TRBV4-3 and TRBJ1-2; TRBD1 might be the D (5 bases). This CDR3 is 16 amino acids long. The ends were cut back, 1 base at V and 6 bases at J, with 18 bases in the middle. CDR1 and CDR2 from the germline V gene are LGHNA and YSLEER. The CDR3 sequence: CASSQVEGIALDGYTF. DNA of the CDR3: TGCGCCAGCAGCCAAGTAGAGGGGATTGCCCTGGATGGCTACACCTTC.

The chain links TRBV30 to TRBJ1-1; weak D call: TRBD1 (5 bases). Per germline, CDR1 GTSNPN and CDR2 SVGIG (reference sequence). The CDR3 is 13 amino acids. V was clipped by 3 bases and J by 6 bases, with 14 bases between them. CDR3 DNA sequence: TGTGCCTGGAGGCCGACAGTCCCCCCTGAAGCTTTCTTT. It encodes CAWRPTVPPEAFF.

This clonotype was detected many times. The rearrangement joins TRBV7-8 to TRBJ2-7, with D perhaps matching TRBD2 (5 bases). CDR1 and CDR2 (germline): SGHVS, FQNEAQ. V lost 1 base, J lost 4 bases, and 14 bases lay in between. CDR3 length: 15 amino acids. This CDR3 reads CASSLGPGRGYEQYV. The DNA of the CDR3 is TGTGCCAGCAGCTTAGGTCCTGGCAGAGGGTACGAGCAGTACGTC.

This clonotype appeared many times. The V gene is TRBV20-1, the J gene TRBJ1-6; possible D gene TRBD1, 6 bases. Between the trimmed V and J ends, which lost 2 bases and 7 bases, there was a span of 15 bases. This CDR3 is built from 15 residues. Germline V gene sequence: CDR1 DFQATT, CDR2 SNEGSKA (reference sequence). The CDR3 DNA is TGCAGTGCTAGATCCCTTGGGGGCTCCAATTCACCCCTCCACTTT. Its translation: CSARSLGGSNSPLHF.

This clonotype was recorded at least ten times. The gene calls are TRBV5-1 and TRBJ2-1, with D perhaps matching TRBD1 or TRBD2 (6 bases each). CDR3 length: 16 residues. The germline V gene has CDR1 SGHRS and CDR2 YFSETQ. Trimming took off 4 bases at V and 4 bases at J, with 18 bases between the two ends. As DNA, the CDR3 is TGCGCCAGCAGCCCGGAGGGGGACTGGAGATACAATGAGCAGTTCTTC. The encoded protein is CASSPEGDWRYNEQFF. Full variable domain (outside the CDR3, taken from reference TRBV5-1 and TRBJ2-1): KAGVTQTPRYLIKTRGQQVTLSCSPISGHRSVSWYQQTPGQGLQFLFEYFSETQRNKGNFPGRFSGRQFSNSRSEMNVSTLELGDSALYLCASSPEGDWRYNEQFFGPGTRLTVL.

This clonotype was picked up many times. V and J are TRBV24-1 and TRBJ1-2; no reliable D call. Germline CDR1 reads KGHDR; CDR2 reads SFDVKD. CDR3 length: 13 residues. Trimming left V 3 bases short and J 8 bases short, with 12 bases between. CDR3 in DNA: TGTGCCACCAGTGATCCGACAATTTGGGGCTACACCTTC. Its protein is CATSDPTIWGYTF.

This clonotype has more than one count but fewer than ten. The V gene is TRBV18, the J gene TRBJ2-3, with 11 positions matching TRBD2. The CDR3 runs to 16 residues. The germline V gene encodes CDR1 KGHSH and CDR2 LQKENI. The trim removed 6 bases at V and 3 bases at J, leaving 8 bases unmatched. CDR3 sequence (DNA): TGTGCCAGCTCCCTCATAGCGGGAGGGCCGACAGATACGCAGTATTTT. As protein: CASSLIAGGPTDTQYF.

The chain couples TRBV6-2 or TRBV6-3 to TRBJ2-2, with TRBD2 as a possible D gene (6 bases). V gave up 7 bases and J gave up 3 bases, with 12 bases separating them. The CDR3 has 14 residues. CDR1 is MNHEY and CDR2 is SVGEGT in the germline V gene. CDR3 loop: CASNRGGHTGELFF. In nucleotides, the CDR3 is TGTGCCAGCAATCGGGGAGGTCACACCGGGGAGCTGTTTTTT.

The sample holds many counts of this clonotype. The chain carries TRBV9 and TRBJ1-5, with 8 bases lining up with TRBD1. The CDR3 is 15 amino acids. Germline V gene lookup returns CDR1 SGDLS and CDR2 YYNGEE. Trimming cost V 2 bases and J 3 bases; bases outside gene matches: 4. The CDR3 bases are TGTGCCAGCAGCGTTGGGACAGGTCCCAATCAGCCCCAGCATTTT. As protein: CASSVGTGPNQPQHF.

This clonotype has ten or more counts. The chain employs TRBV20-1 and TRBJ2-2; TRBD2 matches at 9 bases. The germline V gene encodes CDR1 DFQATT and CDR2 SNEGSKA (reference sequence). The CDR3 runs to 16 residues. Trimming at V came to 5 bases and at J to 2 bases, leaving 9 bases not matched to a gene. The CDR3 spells CSARTGTSLNTGELFF. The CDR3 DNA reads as TGCAGTGCTCGAACCGGGACTAGCCTCAACACCGGGGAGCTGTTTTTT.

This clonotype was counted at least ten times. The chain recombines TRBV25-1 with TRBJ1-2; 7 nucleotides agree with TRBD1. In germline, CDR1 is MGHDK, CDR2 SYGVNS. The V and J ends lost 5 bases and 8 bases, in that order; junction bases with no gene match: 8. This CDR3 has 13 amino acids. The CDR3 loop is CASSTDRVRGYTF. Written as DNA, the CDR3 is TGTGCCAGCAGTACAGACAGGGTCAGAGGCTACACCTTC.

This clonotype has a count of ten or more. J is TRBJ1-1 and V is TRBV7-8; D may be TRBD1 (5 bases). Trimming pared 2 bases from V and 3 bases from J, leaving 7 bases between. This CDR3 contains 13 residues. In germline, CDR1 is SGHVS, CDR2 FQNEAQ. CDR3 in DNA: TGTGCCAGCAGCTTAAGGGACGACACTGAAGCTTTCTTT. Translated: CASSLRDDTEAFF.

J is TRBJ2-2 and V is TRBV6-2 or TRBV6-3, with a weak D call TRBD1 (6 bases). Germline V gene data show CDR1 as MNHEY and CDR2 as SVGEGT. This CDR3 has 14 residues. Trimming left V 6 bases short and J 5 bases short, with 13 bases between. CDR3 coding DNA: TGTGCCAGCAGCTCAGGGGCAGATACCGGGGAGCTGTTTTTT. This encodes CASSSGADTGELFF.

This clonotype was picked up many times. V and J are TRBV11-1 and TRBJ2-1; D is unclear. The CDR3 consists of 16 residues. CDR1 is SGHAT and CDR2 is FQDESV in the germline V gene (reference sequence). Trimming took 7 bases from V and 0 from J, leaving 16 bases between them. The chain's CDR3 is CASNLSPAGSYNEQFF. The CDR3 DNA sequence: TGTGCCAGCAACCTATCCCCCGCCGGCTCCTACAATGAGCAGTTCTTC. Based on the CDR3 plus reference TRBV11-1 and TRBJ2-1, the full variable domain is EAEVAQSPRYKITEKSQAVAFWCDPISGHATLYWYRQILGQGPELLVQFQDESVVDDSQLPKDRFSAERLKGVDSTLKIQPAELGDSAMYLCASNLSPAGSYNEQFFGPGTRLTVL.

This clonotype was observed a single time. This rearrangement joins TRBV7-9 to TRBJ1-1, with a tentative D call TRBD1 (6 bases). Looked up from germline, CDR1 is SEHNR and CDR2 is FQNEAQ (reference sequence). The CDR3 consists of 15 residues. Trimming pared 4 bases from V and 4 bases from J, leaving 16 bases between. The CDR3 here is CASSSRGGYPTEAFF. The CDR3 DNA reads TGTGCCAGCAGCTCTAGGGGGGGATATCCCACTGAAGCTTTCTTT.

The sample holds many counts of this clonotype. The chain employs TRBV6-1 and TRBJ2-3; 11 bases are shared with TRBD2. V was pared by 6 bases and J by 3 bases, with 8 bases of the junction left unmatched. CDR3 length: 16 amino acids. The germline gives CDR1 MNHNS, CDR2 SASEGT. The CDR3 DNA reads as TGTGCCAGCAGAGTACTAGCGGGAGAGTTGACAGATACGCAGTATTTT. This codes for CASRVLAGELTDTQYF.

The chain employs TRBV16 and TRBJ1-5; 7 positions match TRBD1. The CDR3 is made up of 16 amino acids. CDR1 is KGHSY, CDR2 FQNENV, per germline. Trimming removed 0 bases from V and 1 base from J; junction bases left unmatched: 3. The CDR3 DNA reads TGTGCCAGCAGCCAATCAGGGGGCTCGAGCAATCAGCCCCAGCATTTT. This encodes CASSQSGGSSNQPQHF.

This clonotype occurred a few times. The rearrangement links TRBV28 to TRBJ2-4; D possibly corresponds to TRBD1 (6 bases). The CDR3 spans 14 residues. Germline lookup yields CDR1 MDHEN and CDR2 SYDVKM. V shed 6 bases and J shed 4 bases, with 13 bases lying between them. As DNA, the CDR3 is TGTGCCAGCAGCAAACAGGGTTCTAAAAACATTCAGTACTTC. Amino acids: CASSKQGSKNIQYF. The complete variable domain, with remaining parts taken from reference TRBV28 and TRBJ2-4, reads DVKVTQSSRYLVKRTGEKVFLECVQDMDHENMFWYRQDPGLGLRLIYFSYDVKMKEKGDIPEGYSVSREKKERFSLILESASTNQTSMYLCASSKQGSKNIQYFGAGTRLSVL.